Following are 14 T cell receptor beta chains from one sample sequenced in a study of multiple sclerosis patients with progressive multifocal leukoencephalopathy. Time point given: time of PML onset. Some clones are missing from TCRdb's copy, which holds only in-frame ones; the method was immunoSEQ multiplex PCR. The profile shows fewer than 40,000 clones, 87% of them singletons. The specimen comprised PBMCs, sampled from a patient treated with natalizumab. These receptors were obtained from a human donor with progressive multifocal leukoencephalopathy.

The rearrangement joins TRBV29-1 to TRBJ1-2; tentatively, D is TRBD1 (6 bases). CDR3 size: 12 residues. The germline V gene has CDR1 SQVTM and CDR2 ANQGSEA. The germline V and J ends were trimmed by 3 bases and 8 bases, with 13 bases remaining between them. The CDR3 spells CSVEAGDLGYTF. The CDR3 nucleotides read TGCAGCGTTGAGGCAGGGGATCTAGGCTACACCTTC. Using reference TRBV29-1 and TRBJ1-2 for the parts outside the CDR3, the full variable domain is SAVISQKPSRDICQRGTSLTIQCQVDSQVTMMFWYRQQPGQSLTLIATANQGSEATYESGFVIDKFPISRPNLTFSTLTVSNMSPEDSSIYLCSVEAGDLGYTFGSGTRLTVV.

This chain joins TRBV27 and TRBJ2-1; 10 nucleotides align to TRBD2. J gave up 10 bases and V 6 bases, and 9 bases lay outside the gene matches. This CDR3 contains 14 residues. The germline CDR1 and CDR2 sequences are MNHEY and SMNVEV (reference sequence). Here the CDR3 DNA reads TGTGCCAGCAGGGCTAGCGGGAGTAAGTGGGAGCAGTTCTTC. It specifies CASRASGSKWEQFF.

J is TRBJ2-7 and V is TRBV6-5; perhaps TRBD1 as D (7 bases). CDR3 length: 15 residues. Germline V CDR1 and CDR2: MNHEY, SVGAGI. With 0 bases removed from V and 3 bases from J, the gap between germline ends came to 12 bases. In DNA form, the CDR3 reads TGTGCCAGCAGTTACTCGAGACAGGGACTCTACGAGCAGTACTTC. Its protein product is CASSYSRQGLYEQYF.

V is TRBV6-5 and J is TRBJ1-1; D uncertain. In germline, CDR1 is MNHEY, CDR2 SVGAGI. The CDR3 runs to 15 residues. Trimming stripped 2 bases from V and 5 bases from J, with 15 bases between. CDR3: CASSYAGPAGTEAFF. CDR3 in DNA: TGTGCCAGCAGTTACGCCGGGCCCGCGGGGACTGAAGCTTTCTTT.

This sequence joins TRBV7-9 and TRBJ2-1, with 10 bases lining up with TRBD2. Germline V lookup: CDR1 SEHNR, CDR2 FQNEAQ (reference sequence). The junction had 4 bases not matched to a gene; V was cut back by 4 bases and J by 4 bases. The CDR3 contains 15 residues. CDR3 nucleotide sequence: TGTGCCAGCAGCTCGTTAGCGGGAGGATACAATGAGCAGTTCTTC. Translating it yields CASSSLAGGYNEQFF.

This chain connects TRBV5-6 to TRBJ2-1; either TRBD1 or TRBD2 may fit D (5 bases each). CDR3 length: 16 residues. From germline, CDR1 is SGHDT and CDR2 YYEEEE. With 2 bases removed from V and 3 bases from J, the gap between germline ends came to 15 bases. The CDR3 reads CASSLGTLTNYNEQFF. For the CDR3, the DNA is TGTGCCAGCAGCTTAGGGACCCTTACTAACTACAATGAGCAGTTCTTC.

By frequency in the sample, this clone is medium-sized. This CDR3 is CASSQGQDYGYTF. The DNA for the CDR3 is TGCGCCAGCAGCCAGGGACAAGACTATGGCTACACCTTC. The chain employs TRBV4-1 and TRBJ1-2; perhaps TRBD1 as D (6 bases). The CDR3 length is 13 residues. The germline gives CDR1 MGHRA, CDR2 YSYEKL. Trimming shortened V by 3 bases and J by 3 bases, and 8 bases separated the two germline ends.

The J gene is TRBJ1-2, the V gene TRBV25-1; no definite D call. The V gene lost 4 bases and the J gene lost 2 bases, with 8 bases spanning the gap. The CDR3 runs to 13 residues. Germline V gene sequence: CDR1 MGHDK, CDR2 SYGVNS. CDR3 amino acids: CASSGRQNYGYTF. Written as DNA, the CDR3 is TGTGCCAGCAGTGGGAGGCAGAACTATGGCTACACCTTC.

The rearrangement uses TRBV27 and TRBJ2-7, with unresolved D. The V end lost 4 bases, the J end lost 3 bases, and 13 bases lay between the germline ends. The CDR3 is 14 residues long. In germline, CDR1 is MNHEY, CDR2 SMNVEV (reference sequence). Here the CDR3 DNA reads TGTGCCAGCAGTTACGGGCAGGCTAGCTACGAGCAGTACTTC. Its translation: CASSYGQASYEQYF.

As DNA, the CDR3 is TGTGCCAGCAGCCACACAAGATCCCAGCCCCAGCATTTT. It encodes CASSHTRSQPQHF. V and J are TRBV6-5 and TRBJ1-5, with D hard to call. V was shortened by 6 bases and J by 7 bases, with 13 bases between the two germline ends. This CDR3 region has 13 residues. CDR1 and CDR2 (germline): MNHEY, SVGAGI.

The J gene is TRBJ2-1, the V gene TRBV6-5; 13 bases map to TRBD2. The CDR3 is 16 residues long. Trimming removed 4 bases from V and 6 bases from J; junction bases left unmatched: 6. In germline, CDR1 is MNHEY, CDR2 SVGAGI. CDR3 residues: CASSSPGLAGSNEQFF. Here the CDR3 DNA reads TGTGCCAGCAGTTCACCGGGACTAGCGGGGTCCAATGAGCAGTTCTTC.

The chain employs TRBV7-9 and TRBJ2-5; perhaps TRBD2 as D (5 bases). The germline V gene encodes CDR1 SEHNR and CDR2 FQNEAQ (reference sequence). Trimming removed 6 bases from V and 7 bases from J, with 18 bases in between. This CDR3 has 14 amino acids. The CDR3: CASSVEGGLGTQYF. The CDR3, as DNA: TGTGCCAGCAGTGTCGAGGGTGGGTTGGGGACCCAGTACTTC. The variable domain in full, with the rest retrieved from reference TRBV7-9 and TRBJ2-5, is DTGVSQNPRHKITKRGQNVTFRCDPISEHNRLYWYRQTLGQGPEFLTYFQNEAQLEKSRLLSDRFSAERPKGSFSTLEIQRTEQGDSAMYLCASSVEGGLGTQYFGPGTRLLVL.

This clone was counted only a few times. The CDR3 here is CASSSPGTPGAYGYTF. In DNA form, the CDR3 reads TGTGCCAGCAGCTCGCCCGGGACTCCCGGAGCCTATGGCTACACCTTC. This rearrangement joins TRBV5-6 to TRBJ1-2, with a possible D match to TRBD1 (5 bases). This CDR3 has 16 amino acids. The V gene lost 3 bases and the J gene lost 4 bases, with 19 bases spanning the gap. CDR1 and CDR2 from the germline V gene are SGHDT and YYEEEE.

The chain joins TRBV28 to TRBJ2-1, with D maybe TRBD2 (7 bases). The V and J ends lost 3 bases and 0 bases respectively, with 12 bases between them. The germline gives CDR1 MDHEN, CDR2 SYDVKM. The CDR3 sequence is 16 residues long. CDR3 bases: TGTGCCAGCAGTTTTGGGGGGGCGAACTCCTACAATGAGCAGTTCTTC. Protein sequence: CASSFGGANSYNEQFF.